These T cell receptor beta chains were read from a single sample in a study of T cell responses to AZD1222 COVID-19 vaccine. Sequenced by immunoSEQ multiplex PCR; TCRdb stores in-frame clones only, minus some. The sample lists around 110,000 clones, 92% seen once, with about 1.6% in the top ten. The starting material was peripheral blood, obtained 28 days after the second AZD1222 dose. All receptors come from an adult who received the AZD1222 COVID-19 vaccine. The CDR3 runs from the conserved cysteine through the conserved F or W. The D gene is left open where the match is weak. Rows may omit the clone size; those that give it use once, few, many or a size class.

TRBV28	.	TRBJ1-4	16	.	CASSRTLQDTNEKLFF	TGTGCCAGCAGCAGGACTCTCCAAGACACTAATGAAAAACTGTTTTTT
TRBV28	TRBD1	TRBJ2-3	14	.	CASSSGQGSDTQYF	TGTGCCAGCAGTTCGGGACAGGGTTCAGATACGCAGTATTTT
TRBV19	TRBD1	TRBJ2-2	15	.	CASSRGQGGTGELFF	TGTGCCAGTAGTAGAGGACAGGGGGGCACCGGGGAGCTGTTTTTT
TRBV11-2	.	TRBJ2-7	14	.	CASSLLLANYEQYF	TGTGCCAGCAGCCTCTTACTAGCCAACTACGAGCAGTACTTC
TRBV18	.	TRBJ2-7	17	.	CASSPIRVSTSSYEQYF	TGTGCCAGCTCACCTATCAGGGTTTCCACGAGCTCCTACGAGCAGTACTTC
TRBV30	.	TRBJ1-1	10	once	CAGGSGEAFF	TGTGCCGGGGGAAGTGGGGAAGCTTTCTTT
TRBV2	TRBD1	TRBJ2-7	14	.	CASSDPNRGSEQYF	TGTGCCAGCAGTGACCCCAACAGGGGGAGTGAGCAGTACTTC
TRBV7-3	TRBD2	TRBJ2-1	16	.	CASSAGPGGAYNEQFF	TGTGCCAGCAGCGCCGGCCCGGGGGGGGCCTACAATGAGCAGTTCTTC
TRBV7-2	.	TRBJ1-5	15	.	CASSLRGGAGQPQHF	TGTGCCAGCAGCCTCCGAGGGGGGGCAGGTCAGCCCCAGCATTTT
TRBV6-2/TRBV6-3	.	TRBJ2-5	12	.	CASSYEGETQYF	TGTGCCAGCAGTTACGAGGGGGAGACCCAGTACTTC
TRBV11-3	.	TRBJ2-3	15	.	CASSLGLGSTDTQYF	TGTGCCAGCAGCTTAGGGCTCGGGAGCACAGATACGCAGTATTTT